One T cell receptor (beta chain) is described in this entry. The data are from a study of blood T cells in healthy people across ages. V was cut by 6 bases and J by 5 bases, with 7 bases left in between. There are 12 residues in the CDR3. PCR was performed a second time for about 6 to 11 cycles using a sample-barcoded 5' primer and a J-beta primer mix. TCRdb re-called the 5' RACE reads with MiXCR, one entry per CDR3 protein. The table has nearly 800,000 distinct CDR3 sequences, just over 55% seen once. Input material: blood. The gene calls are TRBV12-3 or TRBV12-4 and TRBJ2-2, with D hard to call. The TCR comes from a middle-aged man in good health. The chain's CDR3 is CASSRETGELFF. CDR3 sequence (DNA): TGTGCCAGCAGCAGAGAGACCGGGGAGCTGTTTTTT.